These 8 T cell receptor beta chains were sequenced from one sample in a study of immune heterogeneity within non-small cell lung tumors. Bulk tumor genomic DNA constituted the template, at around 610 ng per sample. In surgery, several biopsies were collected from each primary tumor at widely spaced sites. The patients were newly diagnosed with non-small cell lung cancer, had not been treated, and had curative surgery. It was with 32 V and 13 J primers that multiplex PCR amplified TCR beta CDR3. TCRdb passed the multiplex PCR reads through MiXCR, listing each CDR3 protein once. The sample consists of about 2,800 distinct CDR3 sequences, just under 55% of them appearing once. Material: lung tumor tissue. Receptors originate from a man in his sixties with non-small cell lung cancer.

The chain links TRBV3-1 to TRBJ2-7; possibly TRBD2 for D (6 bases). Trimming pared 0 bases from V and 3 bases from J, leaving 12 bases between. CDR1 is LGHDT, CDR2 YNNKEL, per germline (reference sequence). This CDR3 contains 15 residues. This chain's CDR3 is CASSQDRKGLYEQYF. Written as DNA, the CDR3 is TGTGCCAGCAGCCAAGATCGGAAGGGACTCTACGAGCAGTACTTC.

The chain uses TRBV6-2 or TRBV6-3 and TRBJ2-3, with 7 bases that match TRBD2. This CDR3 region has 13 residues. Looked up from germline, CDR1 is MNHEY and CDR2 is SVGEGT. V gave up 5 bases and J gave up 7 bases; unmatched junction bases: 6. CDR3 sequence reads: CASSIASGNTQYF. The CDR3 nucleotides read TGTGCCAGCAGTATAGCTAGCGGAAATACGCAGTATTTT.

This clonotype was seen just once. The CDR3 coding sequence is TGTGCCAGTAGTACGAACCGGGGTCTTTACACCACAGATACGCAGTATTTT. Amino acid sequence: CASSTNRGLYTTDTQYF. The chain has TRBV19 and TRBJ2-3; D may be TRBD2 (5 bases). V was clipped by 4 bases and J by 2 bases, with 19 bases between them. Germline assignment: CDR1 LNHDA and CDR2 SQIVND (reference sequence). This CDR3 has 17 amino acids.

This clonotype was seen only a few times. V and J are TRBV7-9 and TRBJ2-7; D remains unclear. CDR1 is SEHNR, CDR2 FQNEAQ, per germline (reference sequence). This CDR3 comprises 14 residues. V was trimmed by 1 base and J by 0 bases, leaving 7 bases between them. The CDR3 sequence: CASSLGASSYEQYF. The CDR3 DNA follows: TGTGCCAGCAGCTTAGGGGCGAGCTCCTACGAGCAGTACTTC.

This clonotype came up a few times. The chain links TRBV24-1 to TRBJ2-4, with D perhaps matching TRBD2 (6 bases). This CDR3 is 16 amino acids long. Germline V lookup: CDR1 KGHDR, CDR2 SFDVKD. Trimming cost V 4 bases and J 0 bases, with 12 bases left between them. CDR3 sequence: CATSDGSTLAKNIQYF. The DNA for the CDR3 is TGTGCCACCAGTGACGGGAGTACTCTAGCCAAAAACATTCAGTACTTC.

A few counts support this clonotype. The chain employs TRBV18 and TRBJ2-1; 9 bases match TRBD2. V lost 6 bases to trimming and J lost 4 bases; unmatched junction nucleotides: 7. Germline CDR1 reads KGHSH; CDR2 reads LQKENI. The CDR3 runs to 15 residues. CDR3: CASSGSSGTYNEQFF. As DNA, the CDR3 is TGTGCCAGCTCTGGGTCTAGCGGGACTTACAATGAGCAGTTCTTC.

The chain couples TRBV7-9 to TRBJ2-7; a possible D gene is TRBD2 (6 bases). The germline V gene encodes CDR1 SEHNR and CDR2 FQNEAQ (reference sequence). V lost 5 bases, J lost 4 bases, and 27 bases lay in between. This CDR3 comprises 18 residues. This chain's CDR3 is CASSPVVLRDSQPYEQYF. CDR3 nucleotides: TGTGCCAGCAGCCCAGTCGTACTCCGGGACTCCCAACCGTACGAGCAGTACTTC.

The table lists this clonotype with a few counts. The V and J genes are TRBV6-6 and TRBJ2-7; 9 nucleotides agree with TRBD1. Germline V CDR1 and CDR2: MNHNY, SVGAGI (reference sequence). V dropped 1 base and J dropped 3; count of bases not matched to a gene: 7. There are 16 residues in the CDR3. CDR3 DNA: TGTGCCAGCAGTTACTTGGGACAGGGAGGAATCTACGAGCAGTACTTC. Translated, it gives CASSYLGQGGIYEQYF.